The next 21 T cell receptor beta chains were all read from a single sample in a study of cytomegalovirus exposure and HLA in healthy donors. Some clones are missing from TCRdb's copy, which holds only in-frame ones; the method was immunoSEQ multiplex PCR. This repertoire shows around 160,000 clones, approximately 81% found once; its top ten account for about a tenth. Sequenced input: PBMCs. These receptors originate from a man under 40 in good health and CMV-seropositive.

This chain connects TRBV11-2 to TRBJ1-1; D uncertain. V was trimmed by 3 bases and J by 3 bases, leaving 8 bases between them. CDR1 SGHAT and CDR2 FQNNGV come from the germline V gene. CDR3 size: 13 residues. This CDR3 reads CASSFGRDTEAFF. In DNA, the CDR3 is TGTGCCAGCAGCTTTGGTCGGGACACTGAAGCTTTCTTT.

The chain recombines TRBV9 with TRBJ1-5; a possible D gene is TRBD1 (5 bases). V was clipped by 0 bases and J by 2 bases, with 9 bases between them. The CDR3 runs 15 residues. Looked up from germline, CDR1 is SGDLS and CDR2 is YYNGEE. CDR3 protein: CASSVAGTRNQPQHF. The CDR3 region has the DNA TGTGCCAGCAGCGTAGCCGGGACTCGCAATCAGCCCCAGCATTTT.

The chain has TRBV2 and TRBJ2-2; 10 nucleotides align to TRBD2. CDR1 SNHLY and CDR2 FYNNEI come from the germline V gene. The V gene end was trimmed by 7 bases and the J gene end by 3 bases; junction bases not matched to a gene: 8. The length of the CDR3 is 16 residues. CDR3 sequence reads: CASNLLAGEHTGELFF. The CDR3 DNA sequence: TGTGCCAGCAACCTTCTAGCGGGAGAGCACACCGGGGAGCTGTTTTTT.

The CDR3, as DNA: TGTGCCAGCAGAGTAACAGGGTTCCCAGAGACCCAGTACTTC. This translates into CASRVTGFPETQYF. The V gene is TRBV5-6, the J gene TRBJ2-5; D possibly corresponds to TRBD1 (6 bases). The V end lost 5 bases, the J end lost 4 bases, and 15 bases lay between the germline ends. The CDR3 runs to 14 residues. CDR1 and CDR2 (germline): SGHDT, YYEEEE.

The V and J genes are TRBV27 and TRBJ2-6, with D maybe TRBD1 (5 bases). This CDR3 contains 16 residues. Trimming pared 0 bases from V and 2 bases from J, leaving 8 bases between. Germline V gene sequence: CDR1 MNHEY, CDR2 SMNVEV (reference sequence). CDR3 bases: TGTGCCAGCAGTTTATCTAGGGGTGCTGGGGCCAACGTCCTGACTTTC. Translating gives CASSLSRGAGANVLTF.

The chain carries TRBV5-1 and TRBJ2-7; 9 nucleotides line up with TRBD2. The germline V gene has CDR1 SGHRS and CDR2 YFSETQ. The CDR3 spans 15 residues. The junction had 4 bases not matched to a gene; V was cut back by 3 bases and J by 0 bases. The CDR3 sequence: CASSWGGRVSYEQYF. The CDR3 region has the DNA TGCGCCAGCAGCTGGGGCGGGAGGGTCTCCTACGAGCAGTACTTC.

This chain links TRBV7-9 with TRBJ1-2; tentatively, D is TRBD1 (5 bases). Germline V gives CDR1 SEHNR, CDR2 FQNEAQ (reference sequence). V lost 4 bases and J lost 13, with 16 bases in between. The CDR3 length is 12 residues. The CDR3 region has the DNA TGTGCCAGCAGCTCCCTGGACGGTCAGGGCACCTTC. The encoded protein is CASSSLDGQGTF.

On this clone: This may stem from a read error, because a much larger clone lies one nucleotide away. V gene TRBV6-5 combines with J gene TRBJ2-3; 12 nucleotides align to TRBD2. The J segment lost 1 base and the V segment lost 5 bases, leaving 1 base of the junction unmatched. Per the germline V gene, CDR1 is MNHEY and CDR2 is SVGAGI. This CDR3 is 15 amino acids long. CDR3 sequence reads: CASSRTSGGTDTQYF. CDR3 nucleotides: TGTGCCAGCAGTCGGACTAGCGGGGGCACAGATACGCAGTATTTT.

This rearrangement joins TRBV6-1 to TRBJ1-5; 8 nucleotides align to TRBD1. CDR3 length: 14 residues. V dropped 5 bases and J dropped 7; count of bases not matched to a gene: 7. In germline, CDR1 is MNHNS, CDR2 SASEGT. This chain's CDR3 is CASSPDRGGQPQHF. CDR3 nucleotide sequence: TGTGCCAGCAGTCCTGACAGGGGCGGGCAGCCCCAGCATTTT.

The CDR3 DNA sequence: TGTGCCAGCAGTTTATGGGGGCAAGAAAAACTGTTTTTT. It is translated as CASSLWGQEKLFF. This chain links TRBV28 with TRBJ1-4, with TRBD1 as a possible D gene (5 bases). CDR3 size: 13 residues. Germline lookup yields CDR1 MDHEN and CDR2 SYDVKM. The V end was cut by 0 bases, the J end by 8 bases, with 7 bases between.

This clone has a handful of counts. A much larger clonotype is one base distant, so this may be a read error. The CDR3 is CASRQNYGYTF. In DNA, the CDR3 is TGTGCCAGCAGACAGAACTATGGCTACACCTTC. The V call is TRBV6-6, the J call TRBJ1-2; D ambiguous. V shed 6 bases and J shed 2 bases, with 4 bases lying between them. The CDR3 length is 11 residues. Germline V CDR1 and CDR2: MNHNY, SVGAGI (reference sequence).

The chain combines TRBV5-1 with TRBJ2-5; possible D gene TRBD2, 5 bases. The CDR3 covers 15 residues. The germline CDR1 and CDR2 sequences are SGHRS and YFSETQ. V shed 4 bases and J shed 1 base, with 14 bases lying between them. Here the CDR3 reads CASSPSGAGQETQYF. The CDR3 coding sequence is TGCGCCAGCAGCCCGTCCGGCGCGGGCCAAGAGACCCAGTACTTC.

J is TRBJ2-3 and V is TRBV19, with D possibly TRBD1 on 6 matching bases. Germline lookup yields CDR1 LNHDA and CDR2 SQIVND (reference sequence). The V end was cut by 5 bases, the J end by 12 bases, with 15 bases between. CDR3 length: 12 amino acids. The chain's CDR3 is CASSFSQGVQYF. Here the CDR3 DNA reads TGTGCCAGTAGTTTCTCACAGGGAGTACAGTATTTT.

The CDR3 protein is CAWESTSLGTDTQYF. The CDR3 DNA reads as TGTGCCTGGGAGTCGACTAGCTTAGGCACAGATACGCAGTATTTT. The chain couples TRBV30 to TRBJ2-3; 7 bases are a match to TRBD2. CDR3 size: 15 residues. CDR1 and CDR2 (germline): GTSNPN, SVGIG (reference sequence). V shed 5 bases, J shed 1 base, and the junction held 9 bases outside the gene matches.

The rearrangement joins TRBV5-1 to TRBJ2-3; weak D call: TRBD2 (5 bases). The germline V and J ends were trimmed by 3 bases and 6 bases, with 20 bases remaining between them. The germline CDR1 and CDR2 sequences are SGHRS and YFSETQ. CDR3 length: 16 residues. As DNA, the CDR3 is TGCGCCAGCAGCTCCACGGGATCAAATCCACCCGATACGCAGTATTTT. Translated, it gives CASSSTGSNPPDTQYF.

The genes are TRBV6-5 and TRBJ2-3; D may be TRBD2 (5 bases). The germline V gene encodes CDR1 MNHEY and CDR2 SVGAGI. Deletions cut 2 bases from V and 3 bases from J, with 9 bases between. The CDR3 covers 14 residues. The CDR3 spells CASSYQRLTDTQYF. The CDR3 DNA follows: TGTGCCAGCAGTTACCAGCGGCTGACAGATACGCAGTATTTT.

This chain uses TRBV18 with TRBJ1-2; D may be TRBD1 (6 bases). Trimming removed 3 bases at V and 2 bases at J, with 19 bases between. CDR1 and CDR2 (germline): KGHSH, LQKENI. The CDR3 contains 17 residues. Here the CDR3 DNA reads TGTGCCAGCTCACCCCGTCTCAGGGACACCCAGAACTATGGCTACACCTTC. Translating gives CASSPRLRDTQNYGYTF.

The sample holds a few counts of this clone. The chain carries TRBV5-1 and TRBJ2-2, with a tentative D call TRBD1 (5 bases). CDR3 length equals 15 residues. The germline gives CDR1 SGHRS, CDR2 YFSETQ. V was pared by 4 bases and J by 4 bases, with 14 bases between. The CDR3: CASSTDRPGTGELFF. DNA for the CDR3: TGCGCCAGCAGCACCGACAGACCGGGCACCGGGGAGCTGTTTTTT.

The V and J genes are TRBV18 and TRBJ2-2, with TRBD2 identical over 11 bases. CDR3 length: 17 amino acids. CDR1 is KGHSH and CDR2 is LQKENI in the germline V gene. The V and J ends lost 2 bases and 7 bases, in that order; junction bases with no gene match: 9. The CDR3 sequence is CASSPTRLAGGNGELFF. The CDR3 DNA reads as TGTGCCAGCTCACCAACCCGGCTAGCGGGAGGAAACGGGGAGCTGTTTTTT.

This chain uses TRBV6-4 with TRBJ2-3, with TRBD1 matching 7 bases. The CDR3 loop spans 15 amino acids. The V gene end was trimmed by 5 bases and the J gene end by 1 base; junction bases not matched to a gene: 6. Germline CDR1 and CDR2: MRHNA and SNTAGT. The CDR3, as DNA: TGTGCCAGCAGTCCGGGACAGCCAGGCACAGATACGCAGTATTTT. This sequence encodes CASSPGQPGTDTQYF.

This chain connects TRBV6-1 to TRBJ2-7, with 8 nucleotides matching TRBD1. The V gene end was trimmed by 6 bases and the J gene end by 5 bases; junction bases not matched to a gene: 9. The germline V gene encodes CDR1 MNHNS and CDR2 SASEGT. The CDR3 spans 14 residues. The CDR3 is CASRGSGGWDEQYF. DNA of the CDR3: TGTGCCAGCAGGGGCTCAGGGGGCTGGGACGAGCAGTACTTC.